One sample yielded the 5 T cell receptor beta chains listed below, sequenced in a study of cytomegalovirus exposure and HLA in healthy donors. The assay was immunoSEQ multiplex PCR, and TCRdb's table has in-frame clones only and misses some. The sample lists some 320,000 clones; around 87% were seen once. The sequencing sample was made of PBMCs. Source of these receptors: a woman in her 30s in good health and CMV-seropositive.

The CDR3 DNA sequence: TGTGCCAGCAGTTTAAGTACAGGCTCTGGAAACACCATATATTTT. Translating gives CASSLSTGSGNTIYF. This rearrangement joins TRBV28 to TRBJ1-3, with a possible D match to TRBD1 (5 bases). V lost 2 bases, J lost 0 bases, and 8 bases lay in between. Germline lookup yields CDR1 MDHEN and CDR2 SYDVKM. This CDR3 is 15 amino acids long.

V is TRBV27 and J is TRBJ2-7; 10 nucleotides line up with TRBD2. V dropped 4 bases and J dropped 6; count of bases not matched to a gene: 6. Germline values: CDR1 MNHEY, CDR2 SMNVEV (reference sequence). The CDR3 loop spans 14 amino acids. CDR3 sequence reads: CASSYLAGEFEQYF. The CDR3 DNA sequence: TGTGCCAGCAGTTACCTAGCGGGAGAGTTCGAGCAGTACTTC.

The J gene is TRBJ2-1, the V gene TRBV27, with D possibly matching TRBD2 (5 bases). Trimming shortened V by 7 bases and J by 0 bases, and 13 bases separated the two germline ends. Per the germline V gene, CDR1 is MNHEY and CDR2 is SMNVEV (reference sequence). The CDR3 is 15 residues long. CDR3 DNA: TGTGCCAGCAACGCGCGGGCGGGCTCCTACAATGAGCAGTTCTTC. Translating it yields CASNARAGSYNEQFF.

The CDR3 protein is CASSLGLKFRGLVDEQFF. The CDR3 nucleotides are TGTGCCAGCAGTTTGGGGCTTAAATTTAGAGGATTGGTGGATGAGCAGTTCTTC. The chain has TRBV27 and TRBJ2-1; weak D call: TRBD1 (5 bases). This CDR3 region has 18 residues. The V gene's germline CDR1 is MNHEY and CDR2 SMNVEV (reference sequence). Trimming removed 3 bases at V and 8 bases at J, with 26 bases between.

This CDR3 reads CASSPAEAYEQYF. The DNA for the CDR3 is TGTGCCAGCAGCCCCGCTGAAGCTTACGAGCAGTACTTC. This chain links TRBV7-2 with TRBJ2-7; D not certain. The length of the CDR3 is 13 residues. The germline V and J ends were trimmed by 5 bases and 4 bases, with 12 bases remaining between them. The V gene's germline CDR1 is SGHTA and CDR2 FQGNSA.